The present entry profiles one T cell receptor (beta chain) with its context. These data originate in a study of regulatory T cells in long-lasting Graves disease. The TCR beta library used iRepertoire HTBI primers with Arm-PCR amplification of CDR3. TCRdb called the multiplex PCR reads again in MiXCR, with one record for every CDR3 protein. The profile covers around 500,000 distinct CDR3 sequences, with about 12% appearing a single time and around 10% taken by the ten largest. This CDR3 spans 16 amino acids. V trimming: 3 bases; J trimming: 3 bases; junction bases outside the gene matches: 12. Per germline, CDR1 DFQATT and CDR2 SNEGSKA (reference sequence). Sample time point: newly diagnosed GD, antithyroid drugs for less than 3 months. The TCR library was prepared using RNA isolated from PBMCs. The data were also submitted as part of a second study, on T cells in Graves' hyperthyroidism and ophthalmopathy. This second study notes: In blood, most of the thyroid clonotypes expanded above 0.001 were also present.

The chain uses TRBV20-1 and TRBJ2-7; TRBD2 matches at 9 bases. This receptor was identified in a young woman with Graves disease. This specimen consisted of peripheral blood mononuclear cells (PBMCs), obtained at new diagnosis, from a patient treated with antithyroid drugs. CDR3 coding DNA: TGCAGTGCTAGCCCCCCTATCGGCGGGAGGGTCTACGAGCAGTACTTC. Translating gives CSASPPIGGRVYEQYF.